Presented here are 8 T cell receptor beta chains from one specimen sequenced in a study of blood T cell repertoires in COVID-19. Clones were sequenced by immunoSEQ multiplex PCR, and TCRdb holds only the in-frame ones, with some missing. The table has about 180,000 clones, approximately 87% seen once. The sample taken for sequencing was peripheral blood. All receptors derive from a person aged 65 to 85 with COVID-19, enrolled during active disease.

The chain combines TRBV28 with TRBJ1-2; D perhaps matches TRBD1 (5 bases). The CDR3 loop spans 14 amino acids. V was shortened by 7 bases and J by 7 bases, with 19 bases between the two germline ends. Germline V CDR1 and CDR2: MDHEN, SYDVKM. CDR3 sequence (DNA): TGTGCCAGCACCCTGGGGACGCCCGGGGGTGGCTACACCTTC. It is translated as CASTLGTPGGGYTF.

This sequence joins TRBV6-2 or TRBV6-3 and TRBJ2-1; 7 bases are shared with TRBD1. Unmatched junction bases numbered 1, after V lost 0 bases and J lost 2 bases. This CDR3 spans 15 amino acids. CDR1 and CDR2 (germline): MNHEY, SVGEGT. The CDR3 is CASSYSGTAYNEQFF. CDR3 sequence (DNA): TGTGCCAGCAGTTACTCCGGGACAGCCTACAATGAGCAGTTCTTC.

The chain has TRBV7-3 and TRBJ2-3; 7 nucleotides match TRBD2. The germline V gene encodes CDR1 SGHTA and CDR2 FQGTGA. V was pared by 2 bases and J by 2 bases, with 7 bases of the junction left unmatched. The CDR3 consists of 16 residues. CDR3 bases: TGTGCCAGCAGCTTAGTGGGCGGGGGTGTCACAGATACGCAGTATTTT. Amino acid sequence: CASSLVGGGVTDTQYF.

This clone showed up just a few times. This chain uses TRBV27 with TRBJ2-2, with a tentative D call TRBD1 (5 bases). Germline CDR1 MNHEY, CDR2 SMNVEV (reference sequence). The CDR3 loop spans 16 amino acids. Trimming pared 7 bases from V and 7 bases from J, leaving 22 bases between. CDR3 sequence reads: CASTPWSLRVSGELFF. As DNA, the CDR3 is TGTGCCAGCACCCCGTGGTCCCTCAGGGTCAGCGGGGAGCTGTTTTTT.

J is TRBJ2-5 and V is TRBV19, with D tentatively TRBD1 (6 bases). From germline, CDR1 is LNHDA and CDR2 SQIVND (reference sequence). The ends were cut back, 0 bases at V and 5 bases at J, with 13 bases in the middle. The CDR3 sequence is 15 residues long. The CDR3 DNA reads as TGTGCCAGTAGTATAGATCGGTGGGGGCGTGAGACCCAGTACTTC. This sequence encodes CASSIDRWGRETQYF.

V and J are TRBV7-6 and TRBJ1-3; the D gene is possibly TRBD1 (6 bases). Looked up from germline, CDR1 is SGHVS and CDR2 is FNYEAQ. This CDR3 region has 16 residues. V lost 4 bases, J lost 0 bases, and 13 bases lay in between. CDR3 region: CASSSRTVSSGNTIYF. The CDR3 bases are TGTGCCAGCAGCTCGCGGACAGTTAGCTCTGGAAACACCATATATTTT. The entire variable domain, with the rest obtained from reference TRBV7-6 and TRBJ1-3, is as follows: GAGVSQSPRYKVTKRGQDVALRCDPISGHVSLYWYRQALGQGPEFLTYFNYEAQQDKSGLPNDRFSAERPEGSISTLTIQRTEQRDSAMYRCASSSRTVSSGNTIYFGEGSWLTVV.

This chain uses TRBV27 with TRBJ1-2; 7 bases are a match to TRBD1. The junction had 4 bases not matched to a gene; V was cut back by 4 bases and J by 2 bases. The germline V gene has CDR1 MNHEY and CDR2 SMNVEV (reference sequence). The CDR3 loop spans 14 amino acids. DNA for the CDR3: TGTGCCAGCAGTTCCGGGACAGTCAACTATGGCTACACCTTC. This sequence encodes CASSSGTVNYGYTF.

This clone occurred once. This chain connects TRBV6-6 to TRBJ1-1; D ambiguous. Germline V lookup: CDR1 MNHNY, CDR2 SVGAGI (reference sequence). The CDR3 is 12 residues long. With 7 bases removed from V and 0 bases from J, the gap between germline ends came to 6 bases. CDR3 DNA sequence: TGTGCCAGCACTCCTATGAACACTGAAGCTTTCTTT. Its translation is CASTPMNTEAFF.